One and the same sample provided the 11 T cell receptor beta chains below, sequenced in a study of T-cell memory formation after mild COVID-19. TCRdb recomputed calls from the 5' RACE reads with MiXCR, one row per CDR3 protein. The table has some 300,000 distinct CDR3 sequences, less than 25% seen once. The sequencing sample was made of PBMCs or a T cell subset sorted from them (not recorded which). The receptors come from a man younger than 35 who had mild COVID-19 (a few samples of this study predate the infection). Cell type and time point are not known.

The chain links TRBV29-1 to TRBJ2-3; no firm D call. The CDR3 loop spans 16 amino acids. Germline lookup yields CDR1 SQVTM and CDR2 ANQGSEA. V was trimmed by 0 bases and J by 5 bases, leaving 18 bases between them. DNA of the CDR3: TGCAGCGTTGAAGATCGAAAGGGAAGGTTTCAAGATACGCAGTATTTT. It yields the protein CSVEDRKGRFQDTQYF.

This clonotype was counted a few times. CDR3 region: CASSYRGRAGYGYTF. DNA for the CDR3: TGTGCCAGCAGTTACCGAGGACGAGCGGGCTATGGCTACACCTTC. The V and J genes are TRBV6-5 and TRBJ1-2; D is uncertain. The CDR3 is 15 amino acids. Germline CDR1 is MNHEY and CDR2 is SVGAGI. V gave up 2 bases and J gave up 4 bases, with 14 bases separating them.

Many counts were recorded for this clonotype. The V and J genes are TRBV7-2 and TRBJ2-2; D not certain. V dropped 3 bases and J dropped 1 base, with 6 bases sitting between them. Germline assignment: CDR1 SGHTA and CDR2 FQGNSA. CDR3 length equals 14 residues. DNA of the CDR3: TGTGCCAGCAGCTTTCGACAGAACACCGGGGAGCTGTTTTTT. Translated, it gives CASSFRQNTGELFF.

This clonotype has ten or more counts. This chain joins TRBV6-6 and TRBJ2-1, with a possible D match to TRBD1 (5 bases). V was cut by 2 bases and J by 3 bases, with 11 bases left in between. Per germline, CDR1 MNHNY and CDR2 SVGAGI (reference sequence). The CDR3 is 15 residues long. CDR3 sequence (DNA): TGTGCCAGCAGTTACGGGGCGGCGGTCTACAATGAGCAGTTCTTC. Protein: CASSYGAAVYNEQFF.

This clonotype has more than one count but fewer than ten. CDR3 nucleotides: TGCGCCAGCAGCTTAGTAGCGAGCCTCTATGGCTACACCTTC. This sequence encodes CASSLVASLYGYTF. The chain links TRBV5-1 to TRBJ1-2; D unclear. This CDR3 spans 14 amino acids. Germline CDR1 is SGHRS and CDR2 is YFSETQ. Deletions cut 2 bases from V and 4 bases from J, with 12 bases between.

This clonotype was counted between two and nine times. V and J are TRBV7-9 and TRBJ2-7; no clear D. V was shortened by 5 bases and J by 6 bases, with 8 bases between the two germline ends. CDR1 and CDR2 (germline): SEHNR, FQNEAQ (reference sequence). The CDR3 extends over 11 amino acids. The CDR3 nucleotides are TGTGCCAGCAGCCCGCGGCTCGAGCAGTACTTC. As protein: CASSPRLEQYF.

In its sample, this clonotype was seen many times. This chain connects TRBV7-9 to TRBJ2-3, with D tentatively TRBD1 or TRBD2 (5 bases each). Between the trimmed V and J ends, which lost 1 base and 2 bases, there was a span of 13 bases. The germline CDR1 and CDR2 sequences are SEHNR and FQNEAQ (reference sequence). CDR3 size: 16 residues. In nucleotides, the CDR3 is TGTGCCAGCAGCTTAGTAGTCGGGGACCCCACAGATACGCAGTATTTT. Residues: CASSLVVGDPTDTQYF.

The sample holds a few counts of this clonotype. The V gene is TRBV7-2, the J gene TRBJ1-4; a possible D gene is TRBD1 (6 bases). Trimming stripped 3 bases from V and 2 bases from J, with 7 bases between. Germline CDR1 SGHTA, CDR2 FQGNSA. This CDR3 has 14 amino acids. The CDR3 region has the DNA TGTGCCAGCAGCTTCAGGGGTACTAATGAAAAACTGTTTTTT. It encodes CASSFRGTNEKLFF.

This clonotype has more than one count but fewer than ten. V gene TRBV7-2 combines with J gene TRBJ1-6; D gene uncertain. Deletions cut 1 base from V and 3 bases from J, with 7 bases between. The CDR3 runs to 15 residues. Looked up from germline, CDR1 is SGHTA and CDR2 is FQGNSA. CDR3 nucleotides: TGTGCCAGCAGCTTAGGTCGGTTCTATAATTCACCCCTCCACTTT. It codes for CASSLGRFYNSPLHF.

This clonotype was recorded a few times. The V call is TRBV7-9, the J call TRBJ2-3; a possible D gene is TRBD2 (6 bases). Germline loops: CDR1 SEHNR, CDR2 FQNEAQ (reference sequence). Trimming took 6 bases from V and 3 from J, leaving 10 bases between them. This CDR3 comprises 13 residues. CDR3 sequence: CASRRDRTDTQYF. Written as DNA, the CDR3 is TGTGCCAGCAGGCGGGACCGTACAGATACGCAGTATTTT.

This sequence joins TRBV4-2 and TRBJ2-3; 8 bases match TRBD2. Germline values: CDR1 LGHNA, CDR2 YNFKEQ. Unmatched junction bases numbered 15, after V lost 0 bases and J lost 1 base. This CDR3 spans 20 amino acids. CDR3 in amino acids: CASSQDWRLGVAGRTDTQYF. DNA of the CDR3: TGTGCCAGCAGCCAAGATTGGCGGTTAGGCGTAGCGGGGCGCACAGATACGCAGTATTTT.